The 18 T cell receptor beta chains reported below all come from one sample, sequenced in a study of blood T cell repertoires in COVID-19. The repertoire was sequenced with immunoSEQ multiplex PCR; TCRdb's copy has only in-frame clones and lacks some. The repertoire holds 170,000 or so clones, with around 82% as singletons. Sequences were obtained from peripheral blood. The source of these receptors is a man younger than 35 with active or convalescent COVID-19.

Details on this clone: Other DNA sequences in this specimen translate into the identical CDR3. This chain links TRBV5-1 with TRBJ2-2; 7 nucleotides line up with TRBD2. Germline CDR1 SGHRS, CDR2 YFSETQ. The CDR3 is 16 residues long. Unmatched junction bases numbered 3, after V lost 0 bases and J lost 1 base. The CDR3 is CASSLGGGRNTGELFF. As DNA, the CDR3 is TGCGCCAGCAGCTTGGGCGGCGGGAGGAACACCGGGGAGCTGTTTTTT.

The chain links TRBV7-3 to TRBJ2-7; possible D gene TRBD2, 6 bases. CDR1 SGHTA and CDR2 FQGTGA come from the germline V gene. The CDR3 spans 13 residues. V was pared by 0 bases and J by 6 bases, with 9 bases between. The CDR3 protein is CASSLTPGGEQYF. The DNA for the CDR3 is TGTGCCAGCAGCTTAACCCCCGGGGGCGAGCAGTACTTC. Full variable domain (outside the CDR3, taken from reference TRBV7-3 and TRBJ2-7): GAGVSQTPSNKVTEKGKYVELRCDPISGHTALYWYRQSLGQGPEFLIYFQGTGAADDSGLPNDRFFAVRPEGSVSTLKIQRTERGDSAVYLCASSLTPGGEQYFGPGTRLTVT.

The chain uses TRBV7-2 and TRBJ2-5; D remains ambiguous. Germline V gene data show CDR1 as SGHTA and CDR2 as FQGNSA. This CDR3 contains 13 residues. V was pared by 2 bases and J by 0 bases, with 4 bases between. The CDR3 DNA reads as TGTGCCAGCAGCTTACTCTACCAAGAGACCCAGTACTTC. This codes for CASSLLYQETQYF.

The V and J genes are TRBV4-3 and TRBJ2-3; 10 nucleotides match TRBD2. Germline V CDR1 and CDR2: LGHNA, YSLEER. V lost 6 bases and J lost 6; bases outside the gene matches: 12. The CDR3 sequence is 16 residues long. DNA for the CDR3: TGCGCCAGCAGTCCCCGGGTAGCGGGAGGTATTGATACGCAGTATTTT. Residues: CASSPRVAGGIDTQYF.

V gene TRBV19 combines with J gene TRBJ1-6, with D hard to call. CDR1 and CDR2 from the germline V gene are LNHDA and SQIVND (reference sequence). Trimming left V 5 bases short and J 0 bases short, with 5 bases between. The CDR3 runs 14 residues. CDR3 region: CASSLSSYNSPLHF. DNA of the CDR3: TGTGCCAGTAGTTTGAGCTCCTATAATTCACCCCTCCACTTT.

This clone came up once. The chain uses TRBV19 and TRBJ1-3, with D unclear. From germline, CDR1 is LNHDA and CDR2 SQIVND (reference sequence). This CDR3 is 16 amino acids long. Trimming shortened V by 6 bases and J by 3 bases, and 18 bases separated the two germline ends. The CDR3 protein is CASSSTAQGGGNTIYF. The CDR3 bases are TGTGCCAGTAGCTCGACTGCACAAGGAGGTGGAAACACCATATATTTT.

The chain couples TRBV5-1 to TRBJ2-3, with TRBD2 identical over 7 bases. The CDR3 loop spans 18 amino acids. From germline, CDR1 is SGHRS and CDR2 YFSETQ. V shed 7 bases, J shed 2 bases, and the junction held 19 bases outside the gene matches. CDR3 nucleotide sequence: TGCGCCAGCCACAACGGTTGGGGCGGGAGTGCAAACACAGATACGCAGTATTTT. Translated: CASHNGWGGSANTDTQYF.

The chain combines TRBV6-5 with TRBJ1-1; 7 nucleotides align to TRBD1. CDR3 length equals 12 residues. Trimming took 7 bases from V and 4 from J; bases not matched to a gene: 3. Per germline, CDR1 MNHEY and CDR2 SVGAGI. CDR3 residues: CASIRQGTEAFF. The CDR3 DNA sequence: TGTGCCAGCATCAGACAGGGCACTGAAGCTTTCTTT.

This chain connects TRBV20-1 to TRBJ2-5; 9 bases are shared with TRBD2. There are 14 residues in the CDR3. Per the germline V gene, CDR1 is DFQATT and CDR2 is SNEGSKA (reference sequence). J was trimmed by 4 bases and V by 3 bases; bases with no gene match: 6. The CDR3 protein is CSASQREVPETQYF. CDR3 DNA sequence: TGCAGTGCTAGTCAGCGGGAGGTTCCAGAGACCCAGTACTTC.

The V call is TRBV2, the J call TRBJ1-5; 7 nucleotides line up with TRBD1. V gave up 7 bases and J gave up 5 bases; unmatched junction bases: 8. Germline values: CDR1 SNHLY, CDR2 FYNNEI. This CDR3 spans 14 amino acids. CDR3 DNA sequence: TGTGCCAGCACCGAGGGACAGAGAGATCAGCCCCAGCATTTT. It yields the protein CASTEGQRDQPQHF. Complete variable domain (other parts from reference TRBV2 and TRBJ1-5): EPEVTQTPSHQVTQMGQEVILRCVPISNHLYFYWYRQILGQKVEFLVSFYNNEISEKSEIFDDQFSVERPDGSNFTLKIRSTKLEDSAMYFCASTEGQRDQPQHFGDGTRLSIL.

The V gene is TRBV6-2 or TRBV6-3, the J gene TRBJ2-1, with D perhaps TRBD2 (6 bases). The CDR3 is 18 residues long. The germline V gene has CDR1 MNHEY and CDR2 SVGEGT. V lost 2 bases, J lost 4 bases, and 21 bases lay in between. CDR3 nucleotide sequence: TGTGCCAGCAGTTACCCTGACTTGGTCGGGGGATCATACAATGAGCAGTTCTTC. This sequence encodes CASSYPDLVGGSYNEQFF.

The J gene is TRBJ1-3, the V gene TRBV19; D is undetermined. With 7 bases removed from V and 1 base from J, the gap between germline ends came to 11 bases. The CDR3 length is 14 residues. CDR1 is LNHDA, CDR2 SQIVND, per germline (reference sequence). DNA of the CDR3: TGTGCCAGTAAGGGAGGAGGTTCTGGAAACACCATATATTTT. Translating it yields CASKGGGSGNTIYF. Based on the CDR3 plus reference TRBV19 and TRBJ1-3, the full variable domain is DGGITQSPKYLFRKEGQNVTLSCEQNLNHDAMYWYRQDPGQGLRLIYYSQIVNDFQKGDIAEGYSVSREKKESFPLTVTSAQKNPTAFYLCASKGGGSGNTIYFGEGSWLTVV.

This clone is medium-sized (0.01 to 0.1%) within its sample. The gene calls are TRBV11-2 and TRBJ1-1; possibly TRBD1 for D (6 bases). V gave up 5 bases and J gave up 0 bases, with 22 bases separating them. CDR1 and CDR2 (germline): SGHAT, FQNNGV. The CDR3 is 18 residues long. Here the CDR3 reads CASSLGGGHGLLNTEAFF. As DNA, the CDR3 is TGTGCCAGCAGCCTAGGGGGGGGGCACGGGTTGTTGAACACTGAAGCTTTCTTT.

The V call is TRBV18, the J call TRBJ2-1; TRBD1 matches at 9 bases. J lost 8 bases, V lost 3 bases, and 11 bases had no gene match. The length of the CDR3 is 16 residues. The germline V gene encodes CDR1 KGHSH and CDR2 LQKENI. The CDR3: CASSPNGQGKGHEQFF. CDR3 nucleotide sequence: TGTGCCAGCTCACCCAACGGACAGGGGAAGGGACATGAGCAGTTCTTC.

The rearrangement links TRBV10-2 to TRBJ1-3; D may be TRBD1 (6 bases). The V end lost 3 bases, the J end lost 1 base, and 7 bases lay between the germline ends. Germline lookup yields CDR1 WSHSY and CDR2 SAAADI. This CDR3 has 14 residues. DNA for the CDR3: TGCGCCAGCAGTGAACAGGGATCTGGAAACACCATATATTTT. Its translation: CASSEQGSGNTIYF.

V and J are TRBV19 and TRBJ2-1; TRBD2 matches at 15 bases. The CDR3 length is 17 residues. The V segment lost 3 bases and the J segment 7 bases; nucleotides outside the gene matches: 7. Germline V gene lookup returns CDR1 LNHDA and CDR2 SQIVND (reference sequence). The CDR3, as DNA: TGTGCCAGTAGTATTGGACTAGCGGGAGGGCCATTTAATGAGCAGTTCTTC. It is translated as CASSIGLAGGPFNEQFF.

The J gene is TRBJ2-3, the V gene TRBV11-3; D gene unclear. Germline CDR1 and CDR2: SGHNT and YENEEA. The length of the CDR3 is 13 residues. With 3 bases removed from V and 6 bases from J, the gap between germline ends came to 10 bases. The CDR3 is CASSFSYEDTQYF. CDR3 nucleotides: TGTGCCAGCAGCTTTTCCTACGAGGATACGCAGTATTTT.

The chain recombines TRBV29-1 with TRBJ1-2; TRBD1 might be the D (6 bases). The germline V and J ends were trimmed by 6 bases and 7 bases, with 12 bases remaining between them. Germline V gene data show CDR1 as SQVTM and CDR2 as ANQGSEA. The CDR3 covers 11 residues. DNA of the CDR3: TGCAGCGTCGAAACAGGGTCTGGCTACACCTTC. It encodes CSVETGSGYTF.